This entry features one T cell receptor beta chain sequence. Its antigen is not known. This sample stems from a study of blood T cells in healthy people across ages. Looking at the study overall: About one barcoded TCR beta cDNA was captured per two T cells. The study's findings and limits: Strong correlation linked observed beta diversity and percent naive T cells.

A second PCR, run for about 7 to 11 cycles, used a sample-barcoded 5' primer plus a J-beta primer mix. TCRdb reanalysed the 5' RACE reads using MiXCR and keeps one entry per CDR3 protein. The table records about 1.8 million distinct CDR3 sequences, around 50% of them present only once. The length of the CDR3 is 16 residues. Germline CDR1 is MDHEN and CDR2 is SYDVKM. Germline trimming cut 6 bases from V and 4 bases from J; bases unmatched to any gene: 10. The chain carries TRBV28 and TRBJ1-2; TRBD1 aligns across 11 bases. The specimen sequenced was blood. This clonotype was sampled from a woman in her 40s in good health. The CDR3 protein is CASSSQGTGGGYGYTF. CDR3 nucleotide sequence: TGTGCCAGCAGCAGCCAAGGGACAGGGGGGGGCTATGGCTACACCTTC.